Given below is one T cell receptor beta chain in context. Antigen: not known. One end of the junction does not line up with germline, which may come from a read error. The source of the sample is a study of identical twins. General observations from the study: Twin-shared out-of-frame alpha sequences were enriched for low generation probability.

Unique molecular identifiers were in the cDNA, with template-switch universal primer binding. TCRdb reprocessed the 5' RACE reads with MiXCR, giving one entry per CDR3 protein. The sample lists about 520,000 distinct CDR3 sequences, 22% occurring once. CDR1 and CDR2 from the germline V gene are MNHEY and SVGAGI. The CDR3 sequence is 12 residues long. This sample was also put to use in a study of T cells expressing NK-cell markers. From that second work: The TCR beta repertoires originated in sorted CD3+CD56+NKG2C+, CD3+CD56+NKG2C- and CD3+CD56-NKG2C+ T cells. It remained uncertain whether the expanded NKG2C+ T cell clones were specific for HCMV antigens.

The J gene is TRBJ1-1, the V gene TRBV6-5; D uncertain. This clonotype originated in a woman in her late teens or twenties in good health. Sequences were obtained from CD4+ T cells sorted from blood. The CDR3 protein is CASSSLQDEALF. CDR3 nucleotides: TGTGCCAGCAGTTCTCTTCAGGATGAAGCTTTGTTT.